The rows below give T cell receptor beta chains drawn from one sample of a study of blood T cell repertoires in COVID-19. Data came from immunoSEQ multiplex PCR; TCRdb stores just in-frame clones and leaves some out. The sample includes approximately 150,000 clones, approximately 88% of them seen just once. The sample consisted of peripheral blood. These receptors came from a man in his 70s with acute or convalescent COVID-19. CDR3s include the opening cysteine and the closing phenylalanine or tryptophan.

>TRBV2
CASSRTREELGANVLTF
>TRBV7-2
CASSLAVGGENSPLHF
>TRBV18
CASSPPGQAFPNTEAFF
>TRBV11-2
CASSLALEETQYF
>TRBV5-1
CASSLTTGTDPSEQYF
>TRBV18
CASSPNMVASGGSGEQYF
>TRBV27
CASSDDSAQETQYF
>TRBV27
CASSLPTGAGELFF
>TRBV3-1/TRBV3-2
CASSRGGDSYNEQFF
>TRBV5-1
CASSSGILDYGYTF
>TRBV28
CASSFRQANLNQPQHF
>TRBV5-1
CASSFIGGSEKLFF
>TRBV3-1/TRBV3-2
CASSQDEGLTGDTDTQYF
>TRBV30
CASTGHNEQFF
>TRBV5-1
CASSLTDGTGGETQYF
>TRBV2
CASSEGRVNSPLHF
>TRBV25-1
CASSDPALAAKNIQYF
>TRBV12-3/TRBV12-4
CASSGTFYYGYTF
>TRBV6-6
CASSYPSGESTEAFF
>TRBV11-2
CASSPPQKGYTF
>TRBV7-2
CASSLEGTGASYNEQFF
>TRBV5-4
CASSLLGSGEKLFF
>TRBV23-1
CASSCSSLAKNIQYF
>TRBV5-6
CASNLGTRSYGYTF
>TRBV3-1/TRBV3-2
CASRTGGTDTQYF
>TRBV5-1
CASSQDRPNTGELFF
>TRBV22-1
CPGSVRRDRDYNEQFF
>TRBV11-3
CASSLDPYGGSLPTHNTEAFF
>TRBV19
CASSIGQVRYNEQFF